Reported below is one TCR beta chain. Looked up from germline, CDR1 is SEHNR and CDR2 is FQNEAQ (reference sequence). Trimming removed 5 bases at V and 0 bases at J, with 11 bases between. The CDR3 runs 15 residues. The sample belongs to a study of blood T cell repertoires in COVID-19. Study details: The United States, Italy and Spain were the sources of the acute and convalescent COVID-19 samples.

Ages ranged from roughly 18 to 100 years, with residence in around 24 US areas. Self-reported history from a screening survey and questionnaire set each donor's cohort. The authors' processing: Reference gene primer amplification yielded estimated nucleated cell counts. Only in-frame clones appear in the TCRdb table, and some are missing; sequencing was by immunoSEQ multiplex PCR. V and J calls and clone size are given by that table; D and trimming were obtained from the DNA. The data contain 300,000 to 450,000 clones, 70% to 90% of them singletons. The clonotype was recovered from a man in his thirties or forties who had recovered from COVID-19. Sequencing was performed on PBMCs or T cells enriched from blood (not recorded which). J is TRBJ1-5 and V is TRBV7-9; D might be TRBD1 (6 bases). The CDR3 sequence is CASSQGQTSNQPQHF. Here the CDR3 DNA reads TGTGCCAGCAGCCAAGGACAGACTAGCAATCAGCCCCAGCATTTT.